The next 7 T cell receptor beta chains were all read from a single sample in a study of T-cell reconstitution after alpha-beta-depleted transplantation in children (dated by TCRdb to about 2016). The library was generated by PCR. The instrument was an Illumina HiSeq 2500. Molecular barcoding was employed in the preparation of TCR libraries, with unique molecular identifiers being used to normalize TCRbeta repertoire quantification. The public reads were reprocessed in TCRdb via fastp at Q25 and MiXCR, keeping in-frame beta chains. Rows are combined by CDR3 protein, so each entry shows the most common genes and DNA. Present in this sample are 490,000 or so distinct CDR3 sequences, around 12% of which were seen just once. The top ten hold roughly 5.4% of the sample. Sequencing was performed on PBMCs from the stem cell graft donor, taken from the stem cell graft. The source of these receptors is a human donor who donated a stem cell graft to a child with combined immunodeficiency.

The V and J genes are TRBV15 and TRBJ2-1; D not resolved. Germline CDR1 is LNHNV and CDR2 is YYDKDF (reference sequence). CDR3 size: 15 residues. V lost 0 bases and J 7 bases, leaving 13 bases between the germline ends. Here the CDR3 reads CATSRDQGYQNEQFF. The CDR3 coding sequence is TGTGCCACCAGCAGAGATCAAGGGTACCAAAATGAGCAGTTCTTC.

This clonotype was counted at least ten times. This chain links TRBV6-2 or TRBV6-3 with TRBJ2-7; D remains ambiguous. Per the germline V gene, CDR1 is MNHEY and CDR2 is SVGEGT. The germline V and J ends were trimmed by 5 bases and 9 bases, with 17 bases remaining between them. The CDR3 spans 13 residues. The CDR3 loop reads CASSTPLRPGQYF. Written as DNA, the CDR3 is TGTGCCAGCAGTACCCCGTTGAGGCCGGGGCAGTACTTC.

This clonotype was seen a handful of times. The chain recombines TRBV7-2 with TRBJ2-7; D remains ambiguous. This CDR3 has 13 amino acids. Germline V gene data show CDR1 as SGHTA and CDR2 as FQGNSA. Trimming left V 4 bases short and J 4 bases short, with 11 bases between. CDR3 amino acids: CASSYRAQYEQYF. CDR3 DNA sequence: TGTGCCAGCAGCTACCGGGCACAGTACGAGCAGTACTTC.

In its sample, this clonotype was seen many times. The chain uses TRBV4-3 and TRBJ2-7, with D perhaps matching TRBD1 (6 bases). There are 14 residues in the CDR3. Trimming shortened V by 0 bases and J by 2 bases, and 8 bases separated the two germline ends. From germline, CDR1 is LGHNA and CDR2 YSLEER. CDR3 nucleotides: TGCGCCAGCAGCCAAGAGGCAGGGGCCTACGAGCAGTACTTC. Its translation: CASSQEAGAYEQYF.

The sample holds many counts of this clonotype. The chain has TRBV12-3 or TRBV12-4 and TRBJ1-2, with 7 bases matching TRBD1. This CDR3 is built from 13 residues. The junction had 6 bases not matched to a gene; V was cut back by 5 bases and J by 6 bases. The CDR3 loop is CASSRQGDHGYTF. Here the CDR3 DNA reads TGTGCCAGCAGTCGACAGGGAGATCATGGCTACACCTTC.

This clonotype was counted a few times. The rearrangement uses TRBV19 and TRBJ1-4; TRBD1 matches 8 bases. J gave up 5 bases and V 10 bases, and 6 bases lay outside the gene matches. This CDR3 contains 13 residues. The germline CDR1 and CDR2 sequences are LNHDA and SQIVND (reference sequence). Here the CDR3 DNA reads TGTGCCACCCACAGGGGGTTGAATGAAAAACTGTTTTTT. Translated, it gives CATHRGLNEKLFF.

The table lists this clonotype with many counts. This chain uses TRBV12-3 or TRBV12-4 with TRBJ1-6; D is unresolved. There are 13 residues in the CDR3. V shed 5 bases and J shed 4 bases, with 6 bases lying between them. CDR3 nucleotides: TGTGCCAGCAGTCCCAGATATAATTCACCCCTCCACTTT. It is translated as CASSPRYNSPLHF.